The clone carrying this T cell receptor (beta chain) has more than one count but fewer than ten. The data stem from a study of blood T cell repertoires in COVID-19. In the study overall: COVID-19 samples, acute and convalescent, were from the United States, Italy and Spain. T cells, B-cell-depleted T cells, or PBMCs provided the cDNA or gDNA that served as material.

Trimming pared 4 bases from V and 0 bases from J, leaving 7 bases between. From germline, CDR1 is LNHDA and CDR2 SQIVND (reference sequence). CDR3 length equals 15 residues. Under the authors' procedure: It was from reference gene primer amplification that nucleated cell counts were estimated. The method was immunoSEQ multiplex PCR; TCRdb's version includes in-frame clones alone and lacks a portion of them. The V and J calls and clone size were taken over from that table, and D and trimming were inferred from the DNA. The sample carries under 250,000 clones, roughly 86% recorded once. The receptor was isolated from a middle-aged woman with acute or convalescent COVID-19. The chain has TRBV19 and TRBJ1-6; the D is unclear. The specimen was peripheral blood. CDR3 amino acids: CASSRGSSYNSPLHF. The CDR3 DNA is TGTGCCAGTAGTAGAGGAAGCTCCTATAATTCACCCCTCCACTTT. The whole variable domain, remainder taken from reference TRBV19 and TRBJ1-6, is DGGITQSPKYLFRKEGQNVTLSCEQNLNHDAMYWYRQDPGQGLRLIYYSQIVNDFQKGDIAEGYSVSREKKESFPLTVTSAQKNPTAFYLCASSRGSSYNSPLHFGNGTRLTVT.